Many counts were recorded for the clone carrying this T cell receptor (beta chain). Its matching antigen is unknown. These data belong to a study of T cells after yellow fever vaccination. 5'RACE template switching produced TCR cDNA carrying a universal primer site and UMIs. Via MiXCR, TCRdb re-called the 5' RACE reads, giving one row per CDR3 protein. The sample includes 300,000 to 350,000 distinct CDR3 sequences, about 7.8% seen only once; the top ten take 15% to 20%. Study outcomes and limitations: The study found a weaker secondary response that peaked faster, day 5 versus 15. Post-booster reappearance was seen for most primary-vaccination clones (around 97% CD4, around 88% CD8). FACS-sorted repertoires could contain abundant clonotypes contaminating from the bulk population.

V was cut by 8 bases and J by 0 bases, with 7 bases left in between. CDR3 size: 13 residues. This sample comprised PBMCs, obtained roughly 45 days after the first yellow fever vaccination. The source is a young man who received the YFV17D yellow fever vaccine. The chain joins TRBV12-3 or TRBV12-4 to TRBJ2-2; D gene ambiguous. CDR3 bases: TGTGCCAGCGGGCAAGCGAACACCGGGGAGCTGTTTTTT. Translating gives CASGQANTGELFF.